This T cell receptor (beta chain) stems from a study of OX40 agonist ivuxolimab in advanced cancers. Study context: Every 2 weeks, patients got intravenous ivuxolimab at one of six dose levels (0.01-10 mg/kg).

General observations from the study: There were, on average, more expanded clones in CD8+ T cells than in CD4+.

No patient had autoimmune disease or received systemic immunosuppression. The data were produced by immunoSEQ multiplex PCR, yet TCRdb's version contains in-frame clones alone and is incomplete. The data contain under 45,000 clones, roughly 84% of them singletons. With respect to this clone: The target antigen is unknown.

Per germline, CDR1 MNHNS and CDR2 SASEGT. The length of the CDR3 is 13 residues. V lost 1 base, J lost 10 bases, and 11 bases lay in between. The sequenced sample was CD4+ or CD8+ T cells sorted from blood, obtained in a trial of the OX40 agonist ivuxolimab. The sequence was obtained from an adult with an advanced solid tumor such as melanoma, head and neck, liver or kidney cancer. The chain carries TRBV6-1 and TRBJ2-1; D may be TRBD1 (5 bases). Here the CDR3 reads CASSEGPWGEQFF. CDR3 DNA sequence: TGTGCCAGCAGTGAAGGGCCTTGGGGCGAGCAGTTCTTC.